This T cell receptor (beta chain) was observed in a study of response to subunit inactivated influenza vaccine. TCRdb called the RT-PCR reads again in MiXCR, with one record for every CDR3 protein. The sample consists of approximately 520,000 distinct CDR3 sequences, 15% to 20% of them appearing once. Germline CDR1 is LGHNA and CDR2 is YNFKEQ. The CDR3 length is 18 residues. Trimming at V came to 4 bases and at J to 5 bases, leaving 16 bases not matched to a gene. This clonotype turned up a few times. Its specificity is not known. General study findings and limits: Every seasonal influenza vaccination brings in few new T cells, the authors suggested.

The clonotype was recovered from a man aged 50 to 69 who received an inactivated influenza vaccine. Sequencing was performed on CD4+ T cells sorted from PBMCs, taken less than 30 months after vaccination. The genes are TRBV4-2 and TRBJ2-7, with TRBD1 identical over 11 bases. The CDR3 coding sequence is TGTGCCAGCAGCCTCGGGACAGGGGGATCCCTCGTGGTTGACGAGCAGTACTTC. The encoded protein is CASSLGTGGSLVVDEQYF.